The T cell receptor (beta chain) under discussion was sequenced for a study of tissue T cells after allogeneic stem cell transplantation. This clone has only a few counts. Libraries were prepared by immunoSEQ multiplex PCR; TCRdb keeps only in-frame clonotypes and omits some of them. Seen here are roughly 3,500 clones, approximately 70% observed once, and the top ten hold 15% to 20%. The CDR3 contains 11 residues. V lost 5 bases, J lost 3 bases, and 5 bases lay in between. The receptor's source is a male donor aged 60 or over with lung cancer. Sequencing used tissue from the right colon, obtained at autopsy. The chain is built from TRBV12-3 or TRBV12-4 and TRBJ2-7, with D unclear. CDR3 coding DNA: TGTGCCAGCAGTCTAGGCTACGAGCAGTACTTC. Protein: CASSLGYEQYF.